This record covers a single TCR beta chain. As judged by recently defined diagnostic criteria, patients with Susac syndrome had definite or probable disease. These data are taken from a study of CD8 T cells in Susac syndrome. The germline gives CDR1 SQVTM, CDR2 ANQGSEA. The CDR3 totals 10 residues. Trimming left V 4 bases short and J 6 bases short, with 6 bases between. Random hexamers were used to reverse transcribe the RNA input (roughly 0.5 to 1 ug). MiXCR, applied by TCRdb to the immunoSEQ multiplex PCR reads, yields one record per CDR3 protein. The sample consists of around 100,000 distinct CDR3 sequences, 95% of them appearing once.

Sequencing was done on a sample of CD8+ T cells from PBMCs. This sequence was found in a human donor with Susac syndrome. The chain has TRBV29-1 and TRBJ2-5; D gene uncertain. The CDR3 reads CSVGTQTQYF. The CDR3 nucleotides read TGCAGCGTTGGAACCCAGACCCAGTACTTC.